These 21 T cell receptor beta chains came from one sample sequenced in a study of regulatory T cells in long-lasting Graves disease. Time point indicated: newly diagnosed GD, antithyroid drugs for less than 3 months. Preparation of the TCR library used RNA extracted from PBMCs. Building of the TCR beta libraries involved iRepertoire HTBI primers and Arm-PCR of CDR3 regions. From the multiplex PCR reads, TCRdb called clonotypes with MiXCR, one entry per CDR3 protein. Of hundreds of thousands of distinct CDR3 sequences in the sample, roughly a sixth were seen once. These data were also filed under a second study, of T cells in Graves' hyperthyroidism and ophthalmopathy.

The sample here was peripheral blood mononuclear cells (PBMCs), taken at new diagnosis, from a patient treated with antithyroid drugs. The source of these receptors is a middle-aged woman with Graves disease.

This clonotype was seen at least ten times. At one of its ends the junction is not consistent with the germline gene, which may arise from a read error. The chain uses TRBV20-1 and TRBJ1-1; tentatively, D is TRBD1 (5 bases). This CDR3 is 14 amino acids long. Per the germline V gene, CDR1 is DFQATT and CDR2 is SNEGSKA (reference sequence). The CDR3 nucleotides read TGCAGTGCTAGAGCGGGGCCAGGGCTCGATGAAACTTTCTTT. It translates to CSARAGPGLDETFF.

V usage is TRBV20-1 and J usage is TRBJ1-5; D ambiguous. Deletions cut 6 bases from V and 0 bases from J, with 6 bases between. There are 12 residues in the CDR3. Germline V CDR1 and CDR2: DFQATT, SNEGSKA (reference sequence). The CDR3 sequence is CSAKSSNQPQHF. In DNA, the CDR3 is TGCAGTGCGAAGAGTAGCAATCAGCCCCAGCATTTT.

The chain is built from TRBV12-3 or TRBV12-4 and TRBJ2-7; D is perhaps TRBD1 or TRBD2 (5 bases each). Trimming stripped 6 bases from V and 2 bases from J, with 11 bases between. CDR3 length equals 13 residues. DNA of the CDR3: TGTGCCAGCAGGGCCGAGGGGCCCTACGAGCAGTACTTC. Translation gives CASRAEGPYEQYF.

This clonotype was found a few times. This CDR3 is CASSQGPRAGNTIYF. The CDR3 nucleotides read TGTGCCAGCAGCCAAGGTCCCAGGGCTGGAAACACCATATATTTT. The rearrangement links TRBV3-1 to TRBJ1-3, with D maybe TRBD1 (5 bases). Deletions cut 1 base from V and 2 bases from J, with 9 bases between. There are 15 residues in the CDR3. The V gene's germline CDR1 is LGHDT and CDR2 YNNKEL (reference sequence).

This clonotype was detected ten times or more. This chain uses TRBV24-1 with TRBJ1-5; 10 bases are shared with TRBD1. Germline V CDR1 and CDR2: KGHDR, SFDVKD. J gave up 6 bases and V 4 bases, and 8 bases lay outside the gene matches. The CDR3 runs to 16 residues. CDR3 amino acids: CATSEAGTGVSQPQHF. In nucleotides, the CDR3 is TGTGCCACCAGTGAGGCCGGGACAGGGGTAAGTCAGCCCCAGCATTTT.

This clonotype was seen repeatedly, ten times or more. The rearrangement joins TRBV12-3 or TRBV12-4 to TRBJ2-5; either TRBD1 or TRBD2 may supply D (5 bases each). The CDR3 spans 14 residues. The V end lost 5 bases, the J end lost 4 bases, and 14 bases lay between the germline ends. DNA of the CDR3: TGTGCCAGCAGTGCCCCCGGGACGCCAGAGACCCAGTACTTC. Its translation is CASSAPGTPETQYF.

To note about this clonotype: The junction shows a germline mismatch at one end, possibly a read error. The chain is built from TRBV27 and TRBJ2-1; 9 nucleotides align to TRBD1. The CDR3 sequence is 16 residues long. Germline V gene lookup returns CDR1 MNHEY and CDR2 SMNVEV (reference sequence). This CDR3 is CASSSVAGQGNNKQFF. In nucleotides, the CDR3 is TGTGCCAGCAGTTCCGTCGCAGGACAGGGGAACAATAAGCAGTTCTTC.

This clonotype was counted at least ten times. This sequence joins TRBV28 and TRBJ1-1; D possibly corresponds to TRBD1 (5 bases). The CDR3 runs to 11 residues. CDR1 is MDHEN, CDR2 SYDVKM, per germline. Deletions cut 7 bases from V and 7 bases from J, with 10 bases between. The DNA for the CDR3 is TGTGCCAGCACTTGGGGGGTTGAAGCTTTCTTT. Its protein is CASTWGVEAFF. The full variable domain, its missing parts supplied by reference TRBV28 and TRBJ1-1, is DVKVTQSSRYLVKRTGEKVFLECVQDMDHENMFWYRQDPGLGLRLIYFSYDVKMKEKGDIPEGYSVSREKKERFSLILESASTNQTSMYLCASTWGVEAFFGQGTRLTVV.

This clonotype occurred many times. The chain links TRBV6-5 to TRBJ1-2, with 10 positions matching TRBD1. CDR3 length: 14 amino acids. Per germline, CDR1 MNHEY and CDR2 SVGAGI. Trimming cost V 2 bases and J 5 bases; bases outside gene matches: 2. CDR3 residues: CASSYRDRGYGYTF. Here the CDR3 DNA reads TGTGCCAGCAGTTACCGGGACAGGGGTTATGGCTACACCTTC.

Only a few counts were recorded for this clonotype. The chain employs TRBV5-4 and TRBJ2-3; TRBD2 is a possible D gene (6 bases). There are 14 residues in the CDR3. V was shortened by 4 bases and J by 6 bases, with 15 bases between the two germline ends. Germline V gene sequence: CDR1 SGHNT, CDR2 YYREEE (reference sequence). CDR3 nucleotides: TGTGCCAGCAGCCCCGGACTATCTTTTGATACGCAGTATTTT. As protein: CASSPGLSFDTQYF.

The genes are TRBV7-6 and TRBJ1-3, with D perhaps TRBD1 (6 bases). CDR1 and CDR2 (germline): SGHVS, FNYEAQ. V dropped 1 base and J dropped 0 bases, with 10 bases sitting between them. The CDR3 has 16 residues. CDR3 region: CASSLGADSSGNTIYF. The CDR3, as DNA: TGTGCCAGCAGCTTAGGGGCGGACAGCTCTGGAAACACCATATATTTT.

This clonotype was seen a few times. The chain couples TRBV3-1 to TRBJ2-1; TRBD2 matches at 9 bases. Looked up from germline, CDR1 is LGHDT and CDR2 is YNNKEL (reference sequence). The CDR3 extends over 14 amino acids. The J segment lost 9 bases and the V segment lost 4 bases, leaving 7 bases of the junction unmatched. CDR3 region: CASSLAGAGGEQFF. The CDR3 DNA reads TGTGCCAGCAGCCTAGCGGGGGCCGGGGGTGAGCAGTTCTTC.

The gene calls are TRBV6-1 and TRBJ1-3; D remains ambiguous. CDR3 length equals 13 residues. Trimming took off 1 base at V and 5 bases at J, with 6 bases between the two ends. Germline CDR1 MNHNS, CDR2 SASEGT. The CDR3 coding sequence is TGTGCCAGCAGTGAAGAGAGGAGAAACACCATATATTTT. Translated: CASSEERRNTIYF.

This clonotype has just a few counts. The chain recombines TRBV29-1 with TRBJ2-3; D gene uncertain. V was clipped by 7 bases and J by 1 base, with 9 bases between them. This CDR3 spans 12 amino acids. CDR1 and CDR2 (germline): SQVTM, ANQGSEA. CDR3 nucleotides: TGCAGCGCCCTGGTCGGCACAGATACGCAGTATTTT. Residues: CSALVGTDTQYF.

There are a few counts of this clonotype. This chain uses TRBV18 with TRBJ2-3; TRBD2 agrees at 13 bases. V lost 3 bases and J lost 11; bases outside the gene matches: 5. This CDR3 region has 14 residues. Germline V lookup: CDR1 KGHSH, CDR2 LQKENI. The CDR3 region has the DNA TGTGCCAGCTCACCCGGACTAGCGGGGGAAAAGCAGTATTTT. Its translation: CASSPGLAGEKQYF.

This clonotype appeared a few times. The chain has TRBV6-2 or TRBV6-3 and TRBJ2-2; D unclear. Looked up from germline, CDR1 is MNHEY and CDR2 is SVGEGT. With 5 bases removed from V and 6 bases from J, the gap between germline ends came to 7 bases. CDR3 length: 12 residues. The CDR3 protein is CASSLPPGELFF. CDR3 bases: TGTGCCAGCAGTCTCCCCCCCGGGGAGCTGTTTTTT.

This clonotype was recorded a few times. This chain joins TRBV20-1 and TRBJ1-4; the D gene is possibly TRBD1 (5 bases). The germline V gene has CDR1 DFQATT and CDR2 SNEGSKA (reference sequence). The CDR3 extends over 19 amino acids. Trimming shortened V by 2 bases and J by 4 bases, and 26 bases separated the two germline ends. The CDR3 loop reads CSARSRRDAFWTYNEKLFF. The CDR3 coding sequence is TGCAGTGCTAGATCCCGACGGGACGCCTTCTGGACCTATAATGAAAAACTGTTTTTT.

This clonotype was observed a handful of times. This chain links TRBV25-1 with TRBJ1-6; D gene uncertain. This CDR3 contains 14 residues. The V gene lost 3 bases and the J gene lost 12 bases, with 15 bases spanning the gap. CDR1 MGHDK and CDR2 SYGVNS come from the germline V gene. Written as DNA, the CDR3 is TGTGCCAGCAGTGAGAGGCTCAGCGGAGTACCCCTCCACTTT. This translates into CASSERLSGVPLHF.

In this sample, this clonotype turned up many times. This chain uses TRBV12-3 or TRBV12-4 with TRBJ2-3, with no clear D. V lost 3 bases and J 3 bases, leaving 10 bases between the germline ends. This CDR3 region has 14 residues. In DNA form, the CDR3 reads TGTGCCAGCAGTTTTTTTGGGGTAACAGATACGCAGTATTTT. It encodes CASSFFGVTDTQYF.

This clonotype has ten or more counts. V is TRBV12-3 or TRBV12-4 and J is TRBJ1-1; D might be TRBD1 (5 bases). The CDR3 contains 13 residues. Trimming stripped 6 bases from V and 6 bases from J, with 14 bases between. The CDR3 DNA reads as TGTGCCAGCAGAGTAGGGGTTTCGGCTGAAGCTTTCTTT. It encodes CASRVGVSAEAFF.

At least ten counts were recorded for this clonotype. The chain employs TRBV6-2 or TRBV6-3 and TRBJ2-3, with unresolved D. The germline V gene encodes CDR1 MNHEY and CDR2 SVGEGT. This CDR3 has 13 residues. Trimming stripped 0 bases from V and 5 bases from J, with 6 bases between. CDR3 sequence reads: CASSYSGVDTQYF. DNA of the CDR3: TGTGCCAGCAGTTACTCAGGAGTAGATACGCAGTATTTT.